This T cell receptor beta chain was captured by sequencing in a study of cytomegalovirus exposure and HLA in healthy donors. General study points: Certain sequence variants were highly shared and formed a cluster, and this cluster was likely a sequencing artifact. Most subjects' HLA-A and HLA-B alleles were reportedly predicted from TCR beta sequences. Across donors, presence/absence analyses took sequencing depth to be roughly uniform.

In germline, CDR1 is MDHEN, CDR2 SYDVKM. With V trimmed by 6 bases and J by 8 bases, 10 bases remained unmatched. This CDR3 contains 14 residues. On this clone itself: Antigen: not known.

PCR amplification relied on 60 Vbeta primers (plus 13 Jbeta primers). Method: immunoSEQ multiplex PCR; TCRdb's copy keeps in-frame clones and lacks some. The data contain about 200,000 clones, almost 80% of them singletons. The clonotype originates from a male donor in good health and CMV-seronegative. The sample taken for sequencing was PBMCs. The V gene is TRBV28, the J gene TRBJ2-3; TRBD2 aligns across 8 bases. CDR3 in amino acids: CASRGLVPRVTQYF. The CDR3 nucleotides read TGTGCCAGCAGGGGACTAGTTCCCCGTGTTACGCAGTATTTT.